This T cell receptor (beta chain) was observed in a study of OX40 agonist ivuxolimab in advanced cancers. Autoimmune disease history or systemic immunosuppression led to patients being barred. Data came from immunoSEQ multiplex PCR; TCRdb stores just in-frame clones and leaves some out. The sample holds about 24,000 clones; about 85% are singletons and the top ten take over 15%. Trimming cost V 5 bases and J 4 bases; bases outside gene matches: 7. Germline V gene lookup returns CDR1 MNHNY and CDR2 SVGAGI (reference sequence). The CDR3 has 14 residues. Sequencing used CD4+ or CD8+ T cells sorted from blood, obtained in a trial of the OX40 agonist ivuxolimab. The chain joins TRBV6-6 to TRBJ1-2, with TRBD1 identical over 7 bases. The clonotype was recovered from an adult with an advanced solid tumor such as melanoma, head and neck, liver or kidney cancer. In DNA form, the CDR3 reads TGTGCCAGCAGTCTAGAAGGACAGGCCTATGGCTACACCTTC. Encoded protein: CASSLEGQAYGYTF.